These 9 T cell receptor beta chains share one sample of origin, sequenced in a study of blood T cells in healthy people across ages. Primers used in a second PCR of roughly 6 to 11 cycles were a sample-barcoded 5' primer and a J-beta primer mix. One entry per CDR3 protein, called by TCRdb with MiXCR from the 5' RACE reads. The sample carries roughly 800,000 distinct CDR3 sequences, about three fifths recorded once. The sample comprised blood. Receptors originate from a man aged 25-45 years in good health.

The rearrangement uses TRBV7-8 and TRBJ2-5, with a possible D match to TRBD2 (6 bases). The end of the DNA fits TRBJ2-7 better, so the J call may be wrong. Germline CDR1 SGHVS, CDR2 FQNEAQ. The CDR3 contains 16 residues. The DNA of the CDR3 is TGTGCCAGCAGCAGTGGAGGGGCAGGCACGAACTACGAGCAGTACTTC. This sequence encodes CASSSGGAGTNYEQYF.

This clonotype was detected a few times. The chain links TRBV4-3 to TRBJ1-2, with D unresolved. V was shortened by 4 bases and J by 6 bases, with 12 bases between the two germline ends. The length of the CDR3 is 13 residues. In germline, CDR1 is LGHNA, CDR2 YSLEER. CDR3 DNA: TGCGCCAGCAGCCCCTCTCGAGGGCATGGCTACACCTTC. Translating gives CASSPSRGHGYTF.

The chain combines TRBV7-2 with TRBJ1-5, with D unresolved. Germline CDR1 SGHTA, CDR2 FQGNSA. V lost 5 bases and J lost 6, with 17 bases in between. The CDR3 totals 15 residues. The CDR3: CASSPTRTRGQPQHF. The CDR3 nucleotides are TGTGCCAGCAGCCCCACGCGGACCCGCGGTCAGCCCCAGCATTTT.

This clonotype was seen only a few times. The J gene is TRBJ2-4, the V gene TRBV6-5; 9 bases map to TRBD2. Gene TRBJ2-7 matches the end of the DNA better, so the J call may be wrong. The CDR3 consists of 15 residues. CDR1 and CDR2 (germline): MNHEY, SVGAGI. This CDR3 reads CASSYSISGSYEQYF. CDR3 in DNA: TGTGCCAGCAGTTACTCGATTAGCGGGAGTTACGAGCAGTACTTC.

This clonotype was counted a single time. The chain combines TRBV6-2 or TRBV6-3 with TRBJ2-3; 7 nucleotides match TRBD2. Germline CDR1 reads MNHEY; CDR2 reads SVGEGT. J lost 9 bases, V lost 6 bases, and 18 bases had no gene match. CDR3 length equals 16 residues. As DNA, the CDR3 is TGTGCCAGCAGCGGCGCAAGCGGGATTCGAAGGAGCACGCAGTATTTT. Amino acids: CASSGASGIRRSTQYF.

Only a few counts were recorded for this clonotype. V is TRBV4-1 and J is TRBJ2-7; no clear D. V dropped 0 bases and J dropped 4 bases, with 7 bases sitting between them. CDR3 size: 13 residues. From germline, CDR1 is MGHRA and CDR2 YSYEKL. CDR3 coding DNA: TGCGCCAGCAGCCAAGAGAGATCGTACGAGCAGTACTTC. This sequence encodes CASSQERSYEQYF.

The chain joins TRBV20-1 to TRBJ1-2; D may be TRBD1 (5 bases). Germline CDR1 reads DFQATT; CDR2 reads SNEGSKA (reference sequence). CDR3 length: 13 residues. Trimming cost V 4 bases and J 8 bases, with 17 bases left between them. CDR3 sequence reads: CSAIDSTAKGYTF. The CDR3 nucleotides are TGCAGTGCTATCGACAGTACTGCAAAAGGCTACACCTTC.

The chain combines TRBV2 with TRBJ2-1; TRBD2 might be the D (5 bases). This CDR3 contains 13 residues. Per the germline V gene, CDR1 is SNHLY and CDR2 is FYNNEI. V was cut by 11 bases and J by 7 bases, with 18 bases left in between. The CDR3 nucleotides read TGTGCCTCAAGGAGCGGCACTGCAAATGAGCAGTTCTTC. Translating it yields CASRSGTANEQFF.

The chain has TRBV10-3 and TRBJ2-5; 11 positions agree with TRBD2. V shed 6 bases and J 5 bases; nucleotides not matched to a gene: 8. The CDR3 runs to 15 residues. CDR1 is ENHRY, CDR2 SYGVKD, per germline. For the CDR3, the DNA is TGTGCCATCAGCCTGACTAGCGGGGTTTTGGAGACCCAGTACTTC. Its translation: CAISLTSGVLETQYF.